Listed below are T cell receptor beta chains from one sample, sequenced in a study of PD-L1 blockade in urothelial cancer. Assay: immunoSEQ multiplex PCR; the TCRdb copy retains only in-frame clones and omits some. The sample includes tens of thousands of clones, around 81% of them seen just once. The input for sequencing was PBMCs, taken around atezolizumab (anti-PD-L1) treatment. These TCRs come from a man aged 65 to 85 with urothelial cancer. Each CDR3 is given with its conserved first and last residue. The D gene is left open where the match is weak. The size entry is marked missing in some rows and otherwise reads once, few, many or a size class.

size	V	J	D	CDR3	DNA
-	TRBV19	TRBJ1-5	TRBD1	CASGGTGNQPQHF	TGTGCCAGTGGAGGGACAGGCAATCAGCCCCAGCATTTT
-	TRBV7-2	TRBJ2-5	TRBD1	CASSQNRGQYQETQYF	TGTGCCAGCAGCCAGAACAGGGGACAGTACCAAGAGACCCAGTACTTC
-	TRBV2	TRBJ2-1	-	CASARGSYNEQFF	TGTGCCAGCGCAAGAGGGTCCTACAATGAGCAGTTCTTC
-	TRBV18	TRBJ1-2	-	CASSPRGRGNYGYTF	TGTGCCAGCTCACCACGGGGGCGCGGAAACTATGGCTACACCTTC
-	TRBV7-9	TRBJ1-2	-	CASSDRDLINYGYTF	TGTGCCAGCTCAGACAGAGACCTAATTAACTATGGCTACACCTTC
-	TRBV6-5	TRBJ1-1	TRBD1	CASSYSIQGGNTEAFF	TGTGCCAGCAGTTACTCGATTCAGGGGGGGAACACTGAAGCTTTCTTT
-	TRBV6-5	TRBJ1-1	-	CASSYGLLNTEAFF	TGTGCCAGCAGTTATGGGCTCCTGAACACTGAAGCTTTCTTT
once	TRBV10-3	TRBJ2-2	TRBD1	CAISEQGATGELFF	TGTGCCATCAGTGAACAGGGGGCCACCGGGGAGCTGTTTTTT
-	TRBV11-3	TRBJ1-2	-	CASSLSREDGYTF	TGTGCCAGCAGCTTAAGCAGGGAGGATGGCTACACCTTC
-	TRBV18	TRBJ2-1	-	CASSPYRDSTYNEQFF	TGTGCCAGCTCACCATACCGGGACTCAACCTACAATGAGCAGTTCTTC
few	TRBV4-3	TRBJ1-5	-	CASSQSTEGNQPQHF	TGCGCCAGCAGCCAATCAACCGAGGGCAATCAGCCCCAGCATTTT
-	TRBV11-2	TRBJ1-4	TRBD1	CASSLLTGDNEKLFF	TGTGCCAGCAGCTTATTAACAGGGGATAATGAAAAACTGTTTTTT
once	TRBV2	TRBJ1-2	-	CASSEMDSNYGYTF	TGTGCCAGCAGTGAGATGGACAGTAACTATGGCTACACCTTC
-	TRBV5-1	TRBJ2-1	-	CASSLERARYNEQFF	TGCGCCAGCAGCTTGGAGAGGGCGCGCTACAATGAGCAGTTCTTC
-	TRBV15	TRBJ2-1	TRBD1	CATSFQPGTGNNEQFF	TGTGCCACCAGCTTTCAACCGGGGACAGGGAACAATGAGCAGTTCTTC
-	TRBV11-3	TRBJ2-3	-	CASSLVRGDTQYF	TGTGCCAGCAGCTTAGTGAGGGGGGATACGCAGTATTTT
-	TRBV5-1	TRBJ2-1	TRBD1	CASSSDGQGHYNEQFF	TGCGCCAGCAGCTCAGACGGACAGGGGCACTACAATGAGCAGTTCTTC
-	TRBV2	TRBJ2-2	TRBD1	CASRQGHTNTGELFF	TGTGCCAGCAGACAGGGGCATACGAACACCGGGGAGCTGTTTTTT
-	TRBV19	TRBJ1-1	-	CASSATANTEAFF	TGTGCCAGTAGTGCTACAGCGAACACTGAAGCTTTCTTT
-	TRBV5-4	TRBJ2-3	-	CASSPGGTYTDTQYF	TGTGCCAGCAGCCCCGGCGGCACTTACACAGATACGCAGTATTTT
-	TRBV27	TRBJ2-7	-	CASSLRNSYEQYF	TGTGCCAGCAGTTTACGTAACAGCTACGAGCAGTACTTC
-	TRBV7-9	TRBJ2-5	TRBD1	CASSRTGGGETQYF	TGTGCCAGCAGCCGGACAGGGGGCGGCGAGACCCAGTACTTC
-	TRBV7-3	TRBJ2-2	TRBD2	CASSFSTSGGINTGELFF	TGTGCCAGCAGCTTTTCGACTAGCGGGGGCATTAACACCGGGGAGCTGTTTTTT
-	TRBV5-1	TRBJ2-2	-	CASSLFGGGELFF	TGCGCCAGCAGCTTGTTTGGAGGCGGGGAGCTGTTTTTT
-	TRBV9	TRBJ1-4	TRBD1	CASSSEGQTYEKLFF	TGTGCCAGCAGCTCAGAGGGACAGACCTATGAAAAACTGTTTTTT
-	TRBV7-8	TRBJ2-7	TRBD1	CASSRQGYEQYF	TGTGCCAGCAGTAGACAGGGTTACGAGCAGTACTTC
once	TRBV10-3	TRBJ2-2	TRBD1	CAISSTGANTGELFF	TGTGCCATCAGTTCGACAGGGGCGAACACCGGGGAGCTGTTTTTT
-	TRBV6-1	TRBJ1-5	TRBD1	CASSGDRGQPQHF	TGTGCCAGCAGCGGGGACAGGGGTCAGCCCCAGCATTTT
few	TRBV11-3	TRBJ2-7	-	CASSSQGKDDEQYF	TGTGCCAGCAGCTCACAGGGAAAGGACGACGAGCAGTACTTC
-	TRBV19	TRBJ2-1	TRBD1	CASRDRVSNEQFF	TGTGCCAGTAGAGACAGGGTATCCAATGAGCAGTTCTTC
-	TRBV18	TRBJ2-1	TRBD2	CASSPGTSSNEQFF	TGTGCCAGCTCACCAGGGACTAGCAGCAATGAGCAGTTCTTC
-	TRBV7-2	TRBJ2-5	-	CASSSPGTGQETQYF	TGTGCCAGCAGCAGCCCCGGGACTGGACAAGAGACCCAGTACTTC
-	TRBV4-1	TRBJ1-5	-	CASSPNPVYSNQPQHF	TGCGCCAGCAGTCCTAACCCGGTATATAGCAATCAGCCCCAGCATTTT
-	TRBV13	TRBJ1-1	-	CASSPLEGFAFF	TGTGCCAGCAGCCCCCTGGAGGGCTTTGCTTTCTTT
-	TRBV5-1	TRBJ1-1	-	CASSLAAGSGTEAFF	TGCGCCAGCAGCTTGGCTGCGGGCTCAGGCACTGAAGCTTTCTTT
-	TRBV6-1	TRBJ2-1	-	CASSETTGIYNEQFF	TGTGCCAGCAGTGAAACGACTGGTATTTACAATGAGCAGTTCTTC
-	TRBV11-2	TRBJ2-3	TRBD2	CASSPGGLRDTQYF	TGTGCCAGCAGCCCGGGGGGGCTTCGGGATACGCAGTATTTT
-	TRBV7-6	TRBJ2-5	-	CASSLMATQETQYF	TGTGCCAGCAGCTTAATGGCCACCCAAGAGACCCAGTACTTC
-	TRBV12-5	TRBJ2-1	-	CASGPRGGEQFF	TGTGCTAGTGGACCAAGGGGGGGTGAGCAGTTCTTC
-	TRBV5-4	TRBJ2-3	TRBD1	CASSRTGRYTQYF	TGTGCCAGCAGCCGGACAGGGAGATATACGCAGTATTTT
-	TRBV7-9	TRBJ2-5	TRBD2	CASSLAKRLAGDQETQYF	TGTGCCAGCAGCTTAGCGAAACGTCTAGCGGGGGATCAAGAGACCCAGTACTTC
-	TRBV9	TRBJ2-3	TRBD1	CASSWGQRTDTQYF	TGTGCCAGCAGCTGGGGACAGCGCACAGATACGCAGTATTTT
-	TRBV28	TRBJ1-2	-	CASSTETRGYTF	TGTGCCAGCAGTACCGAGACTAGGGGCTACACCTTC
-	TRBV11-2	TRBJ2-1	TRBD2	CASSRGAGGIYNEQFF	TGTGCCAGCAGCCGCGGTGCGGGGGGGATTTACAATGAGCAGTTCTTC
-	TRBV19	TRBJ2-2	-	CASSPGGGTGELFF	TGTGCCAGTAGTCCCGGTGGAGGCACCGGGGAGCTGTTTTTT
-	TRBV6-1	TRBJ1-2	TRBD1	CASSEGTGGGNYGYTF	TGTGCCAGCAGTGAAGGGACAGGGGGAGGTAACTATGGCTACACCTTC
-	TRBV18	TRBJ1-2	-	CASSIRANYGYTF	TGTGCCAGCTCAATCCGGGCTAACTATGGCTACACCTTC
few	TRBV6-1	TRBJ1-4	TRBD1	CASSLTTGANEKLFF	TGTGCCAGCAGTCTAACCACAGGGGCTAATGAAAAACTGTTTTTT
-	TRBV11-3	TRBJ2-1	-	CASSLVLLHNEQFF	TGTGCCAGCAGCTTAGTATTGCTACACAATGAGCAGTTCTTC
-	TRBV4-2	TRBJ2-1	-	CASSQFLVVAEQFF	TGTGCCAGCAGCCAATTCCTAGTAGTCGCTGAGCAGTTCTTC
-	TRBV27	TRBJ1-1	-	CASRMGEGTEAFF	TGTGCCAGCAGGATGGGGGAGGGCACTGAAGCTTTCTTT
-	TRBV5-1	TRBJ1-1	-	CASSERPGGRGTEAFF	TGCGCCAGCAGCGAGAGGCCGGGGGGCCGGGGCACTGAAGCTTTCTTT
-	TRBV11-3	TRBJ2-5	TRBD2	CASSPGAGAFQETQYF	TGTGCCAGCAGCCCAGGAGCGGGGGCGTTCCAAGAGACCCAGTACTTC